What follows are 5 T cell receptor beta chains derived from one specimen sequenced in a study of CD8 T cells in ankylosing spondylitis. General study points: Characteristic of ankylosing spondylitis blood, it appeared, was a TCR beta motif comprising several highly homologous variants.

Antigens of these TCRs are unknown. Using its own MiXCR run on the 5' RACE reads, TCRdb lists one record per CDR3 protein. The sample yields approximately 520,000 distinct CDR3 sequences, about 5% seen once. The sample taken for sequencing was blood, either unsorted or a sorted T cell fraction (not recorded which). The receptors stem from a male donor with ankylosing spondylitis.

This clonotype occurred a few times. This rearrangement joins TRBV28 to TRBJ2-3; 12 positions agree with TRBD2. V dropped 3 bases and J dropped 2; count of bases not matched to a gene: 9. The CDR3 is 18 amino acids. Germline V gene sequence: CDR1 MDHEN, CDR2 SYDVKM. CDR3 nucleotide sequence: TGTGCCAGCAGTTTCGACCCTAGCGGGAGGGTATACACAGATACGCAGTATTTT. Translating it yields CASSFDPSGRVYTDTQYF.

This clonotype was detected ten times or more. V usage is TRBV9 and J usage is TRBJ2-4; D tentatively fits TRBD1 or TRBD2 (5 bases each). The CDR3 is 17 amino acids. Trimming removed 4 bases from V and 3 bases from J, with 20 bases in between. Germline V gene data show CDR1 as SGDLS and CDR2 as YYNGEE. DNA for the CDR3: TGTGCCAGCAGCCCCGGACTCCTAAGGGGTGGCAAAAACATTCAGTACTTC. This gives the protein CASSPGLLRGGKNIQYF.

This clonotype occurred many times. CDR3 loop: CASSSLAQSYNEQFF. CDR3 nucleotides: TGTGCCAGCAGCTCACTAGCGCAGAGCTACAATGAGCAGTTCTTC. The chain combines TRBV7-6 with TRBJ2-1; 7 bases align to TRBD2. Germline V gives CDR1 SGHVS, CDR2 FNYEAQ. CDR3 length: 15 residues. V dropped 4 bases and J dropped 3; count of bases not matched to a gene: 6.

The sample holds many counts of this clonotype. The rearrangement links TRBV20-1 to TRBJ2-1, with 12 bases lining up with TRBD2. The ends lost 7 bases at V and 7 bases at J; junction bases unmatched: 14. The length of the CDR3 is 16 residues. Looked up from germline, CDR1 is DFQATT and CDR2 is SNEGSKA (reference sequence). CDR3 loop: CSGLAGDVRPENEQFF. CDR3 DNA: TGCAGTGGACTAGCGGGAGACGTTCGTCCGGAAAATGAGCAGTTCTTC.

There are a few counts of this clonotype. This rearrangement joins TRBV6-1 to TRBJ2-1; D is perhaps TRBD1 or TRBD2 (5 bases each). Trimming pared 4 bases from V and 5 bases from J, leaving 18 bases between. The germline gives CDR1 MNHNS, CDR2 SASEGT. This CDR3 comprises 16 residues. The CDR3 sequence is CASSALRGQANNEQFF. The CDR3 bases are TGTGCCAGCAGTGCTCTCCGGGGCCAGGCCAACAATGAGCAGTTCTTC.